This T cell receptor beta chain was sequenced for a study of shared clonotypes between healthy human individuals (dated by TCRdb to the early 2020s). General notes on the study: The cohort comprised a couple of women and a few men aged 18 to 49 years. For each donor, CD4 naive and CD4 memory were each run on three plates, CD8 naive on two plates, and CD8 memory on one plate. To estimate repertoire size and how much clonotype sharing occurs between individuals, the study deeply sequenced the blood TCR repertoires of several healthy adults. To increase sequencing depth and limit assay-specific biases, TCR repertoire library preparation and sequencing were carried out by different laboratories using diverse techniques. Per donor, leukapheresis produced somewhere between about 0.94 and 9 billion PBMCs. Overall results and qualifications from the work: Even with the large sequencing depth, rarefaction of the sorted-subset datasets indicated that sequencing was incomplete. Compared with non-shared clonotypes, clonotypes shared by all four sorted-subset donors had higher generation probabilities. Larger estimated clonotype richness was generally found for naive subsets than for memory subsets. Pairwise subsampling indicated that sequencing depth was expected to affect the degree of clonotype sharing among donors. Across a few donors, about 5% of naive CD4, 3% to 3.5% of naive CD8, approximately 2.5% of memory CD4, and 0.3% to 0.45% of memory CD8 clonotypes were shared. The genetic and exposure-history diversity represented was limited by the small number of donors. Sampling was restricted to blood, and TCR repertoires in tissue are likely to differ from TCR repertoires in blood.

For the CD8 naive samples, CD45RO-negative cells were positively selected for CCR7, yielding a CD45RA+CCR7+ population from which TemRA cells were excluded. The donors were healthy, HIV-negative adults with no recently reported acute infections or vaccinations. Every donor was a Caucasian adult residing in Nashville, Tennessee, USA. Blood was collected by leukapheresis, and PBMCs were isolated by Ficoll-Histopaque density gradient centrifugation and then cryopreserved in liquid nitrogen vapor phase. Purity and quantity of every magnetically sorted T cell population were checked by analytical flow cytometry. From each sorted fraction, genomic DNA was isolated and quantified by UV absorbance on a Nanodrop 2000c. Using the deep immunoSEQ assay, multiplex PCR amplified TCR CDR3 regions from genomic DNA. Extracted genomic DNA from each cell subset was spread evenly across all wells of several immunoSEQ 96-well plates, with each plate serving as a replicate. For sorted subsets, about 220 ng of genomic DNA, equivalent to about 30,000 T cell genomes, went into each replicate PCR. Purified libraries were quantified with a Qubit 3.0 fluorometer, sized on a Bioanalyzer 2100, and re-quantified with the KAPA Library Quantification kit. Every immunoSEQ 96-well plate was sequenced on a dedicated single-read 150-cycle Illumina NextSeq 550 flow cell. The authors' pipeline ran thus. The immunoSEQ output contained only junctional sequences without quality scores, so filtering could not match that applied to full-length reads. To assign V/J genes and CDR3, sequences were annotated against IMGT germline references using PyIR, a Python wrapper for IgBLAST v1.9. Any read was removed if the V/J assignment was weak (E-value above 1e-6), the CDR3 was missing, or the read contained stop codons, out-of-frame junctions, or ambiguous translated residues. A V3J clonotype was defined by an identical inferred V gene, J gene, and CDR3 amino acid sequence. The percentage overlap between two repertoires was calculated by dividing the number of shared unique clonotypes by the size of the smaller repertoire. Repertoire richness was assessed with RTK rarefaction, the Chao1 estimator, and Recon v2.1 estimates of unobserved clonotypes. OLGA was used to compute generation probabilities for all TCRbeta clonotypes that the gDNA method yielded from a handful of donors. In its TCRdb copy, this immuneACCESS table keeps in-frame sequences only and misses some clones. Where compared with another copy, unresolved V genes explain less than half of these, and the others have no known cause. That table furnishes V, J and clone size, whereas the DNA furnished D and trimming. Recorded for this sample are millions of clones; about 93% of them occurred a single time. The biggest ten clones account for more than 1.5% of the sample.

The CDR3 measures 14 amino acids from cysteine to phenylalanine. Only the CDR3 region is kept as DNA, spanning 42 bases read in frame from base 1. The germline V gene (reference sequence) yields LNHDA for CDR1 and SQIVND for CDR2. Deletion took 6 bases off V and 4 bases off J, with a span of 14 bases between the germline ends. This clone was detected once. No antigen is known for it. No base quality values were provided; no much bigger clone lies one nucleotide off. The sequence links TRBV19 to TRBJ2-3, with a tentative D gene TRBD2 over 5 matching bases. The sequence was collected from a man between 18 and 29 years old in good health. Some clones in this sample may be carry-over from other donors' samples. Source material: naive CD8+ T cells from PBMCs. The cell subset or site label for this specimen denotes: CD45RA+CCR7+. The CDR3 protein sequence reads: CASSQLGGADTQYF. The nucleotide sequence reads as follows: TGTGCCAGTAGCCAACTAGGTGGCGCAGATACGCAGTATTTT.